One T cell receptor beta chain is described in this entry. Its antigen is currently unknown. The entry originates in a study of shared clonotypes between healthy human individuals. V dropped 2 bases and J dropped 4; count of bases not matched to a gene: 7. Germline values: CDR1 LNHDA, CDR2 SQIVND (reference sequence). CDR3 length: 16 residues. Study-wide results and caveats: Naive subsets generally exceeded memory subsets in estimated richness.

Clones were read by immunoSEQ multiplex PCR, and TCRdb kept only the in-frame ones, dropping some. The table has some 2,500,000 clones, approximately 93% seen once. The sample was naive CD4+ T cells from PBMCs. Subset specified: CD45RA+ positively selected. The chain uses TRBV19 and TRBJ2-1; 8 nucleotides align to TRBD1. The TCR was taken from a man between 18 and 29 years old in good health. Some clones in this sample may be carry-over from other donors' samples. As DNA, the CDR3 is TGTGCCAGTAGTATACGCCGGGACAGGCGGTACAATGAGCAGTTCTTC. Its translation: CASSIRRDRRYNEQFF.